This T cell receptor beta chain was sequenced for a study of human T cells and chemical hapten exposure. Study background: Per-sample TCR yield variation was attributed mainly to small pooled library volume differences. The study's findings and limits: TCRs whose frequency exceeded 1 in 1000 remained the same following DPC sensitization.

The germline V gene encodes CDR1 SQVTM and CDR2 ANQGSEA. V lost 2 bases, J lost 0 bases, and 10 bases lay in between. This CDR3 spans 14 amino acids. Regarding time point: healthy volunteer bleed at 2 weeks. Researchers extracted total RNA from unfractionated whole blood. The library tagged individual cDNA molecules with unique molecular identifiers. Original handling: A per-sample median of approximately 87,000 TCRs was observed, with counts ranging from roughly 20,000 to 700,000. TCRdb analysed the RACE reads with MiXCR anew, one entry per CDR3 protein. For this entry, the V and J calls and clone size follow TCRdb and not the study's own pipeline. The top ten hold under 2% of the sample, which has 100,000 to 150,000 distinct CDR3 sequences, roughly 9.5% seen once. This clonotype was detected only a few times. As yet, its antigen is unknown.

The sample was whole blood. The gene calls are TRBV29-1 and TRBJ1-1, with D perhaps TRBD1 (6 bases). The clonotype originates from a male donor in good health. Some clones in this sample may be carry-over from other donors' samples. In nucleotides, the CDR3 is TGCAGCGTTGAACAGGGGAGCATGAACACTGAAGCTTTCTTT. Its protein product is CSVEQGSMNTEAFF.